This is a list of T cell receptor beta chains from one sample in a study of blood T cell repertoires in COVID-19. Repertoires were generated with immunoSEQ multiplex PCR, while TCRdb's copy carries only in-frame clones and drops some. Among roughly 120,000 clones listed, around 87% were seen once. The sequenced sample was peripheral blood. These receptors all stem from a woman aged 70-85 years with acute or convalescent COVID-19. Both conserved end residues are part of each CDR3. Each record gives: V gene, J gene, clone size, CDR3 protein. A clone size is listed for some rows: how often the clone was seen (once, few, many), or a class if it is expanded.

V gene: TRBV2
J gene: TRBJ2-5
clone size: -
CDR3 protein: CASSEGLAEETQYF

V gene: TRBV30
J gene: TRBJ1-4
clone size: few
CDR3 protein: CAWSSRDGRRDEKLFF

V gene: TRBV5-1
J gene: TRBJ1-1
clone size: -
CDR3 protein: CASSLSTGTEAFF

V gene: TRBV5-1
J gene: TRBJ1-3
clone size: few
CDR3 protein: CASSLGGDPTGNTIYF

V gene: TRBV2
J gene: TRBJ1-3
clone size: -
CDR3 protein: CASRTRGSGNTIYF

V gene: TRBV27
J gene: TRBJ1-4
clone size: -
CDR3 protein: CASSTGQPHEKLFF

V gene: TRBV4-1
J gene: TRBJ2-1
clone size: -
CDR3 protein: CASSQGVGLAGTVGYEQFF

V gene: TRBV19
J gene: TRBJ2-3
clone size: -
CDR3 protein: CASWGGSSTDTQYF

V gene: TRBV24-1
J gene: TRBJ2-1
clone size: -
CDR3 protein: CATSELGLAGGSYNEQFF

V gene: TRBV11-3
J gene: TRBJ1-3
clone size: -
CDR3 protein: CASSLDRPGPFLGNTIYF

V gene: TRBV20-1
J gene: TRBJ2-3
clone size: once
CDR3 protein: CSASPGGDVDTQYF

V gene: TRBV27
J gene: TRBJ2-7
clone size: -
CDR3 protein: CASTTYEDRLNYHGEQYF

V gene: TRBV3-1/TRBV3-2
J gene: TRBJ2-2
clone size: -
CDR3 protein: CASSQLALSPGLAVTGELFF

V gene: TRBV29-1
J gene: TRBJ2-7
clone size: -
CDR3 protein: CSVVGQFSYEQYF

V gene: TRBV19
J gene: TRBJ2-3
clone size: -
CDR3 protein: CASSGTSVTDTQYF

V gene: TRBV15
J gene: TRBJ1-4
clone size: -
CDR3 protein: CATSRDGMSVGEKLFF

V gene: TRBV29-1
J gene: TRBJ1-6
clone size: -
CDR3 protein: CSVGQDSYNSPLHF

V gene: TRBV5-1
J gene: TRBJ1-4
clone size: -
CDR3 protein: CASSLVVTPAGGKLFF

V gene: TRBV2
J gene: TRBJ1-6
clone size: few
CDR3 protein: CASSEGNSSPLHF

V gene: TRBV5-6
J gene: TRBJ1-2
clone size: -
CDR3 protein: CASSFQGSDYTF

V gene: TRBV2
J gene: TRBJ2-2
clone size: -
CDR3 protein: CASSGREPNTGELFF

V gene: TRBV5-6
J gene: TRBJ1-2
clone size: -
CDR3 protein: CASLQGASSGYTF

V gene: TRBV3-1/TRBV3-2
J gene: TRBJ2-7
clone size: -
CDR3 protein: CASSHLAGANYEQYF

V gene: TRBV11-2
J gene: TRBJ1-3
clone size: few
CDR3 protein: CASSFRGDSGNTIYF

V gene: TRBV30
J gene: TRBJ1-3
clone size: -
CDR3 protein: CAWRVSGTGNTIYF

V gene: TRBV7-3
J gene: TRBJ1-1
clone size: once
CDR3 protein: CASSLRGGQGYRNTEAFF

V gene: TRBV4-1
J gene: TRBJ1-2
clone size: -
CDR3 protein: CASSQGGGGTEGYTF

V gene: TRBV2
J gene: TRBJ2-1
clone size: -
CDR3 protein: CASSRLGGGADEQFF

V gene: TRBV7-8
J gene: TRBJ1-1
clone size: -
CDR3 protein: CASSFQTGGVAFF

V gene: TRBV5-1
J gene: TRBJ2-1
clone size: -
CDR3 protein: CASSWRQGFNEQFF

V gene: TRBV6-5
J gene: TRBJ1-2
clone size: -
CDR3 protein: CASSPGHAVWGYTF

V gene: TRBV11-3
J gene: TRBJ2-1
clone size: -
CDR3 protein: CASSFSGARNEQFF

V gene: TRBV28
J gene: TRBJ1-4
clone size: once
CDR3 protein: CASTPRRGQGNEKLFF

V gene: TRBV9
J gene: TRBJ2-5
clone size: -
CDR3 protein: CASSGGGTSGVETQYF

V gene: TRBV21-1
J gene: TRBJ2-2
clone size: -
CDR3 protein: CASTHRSWDRGSGELFF

V gene: TRBV6-5
J gene: TRBJ1-5
clone size: few
CDR3 protein: CASTYGGEGQPQHF

V gene: TRBV18
J gene: TRBJ2-7
clone size: -
CDR3 protein: CASSQDQRGGPSYEQYF

V gene: TRBV6-1
J gene: TRBJ2-6
clone size: -
CDR3 protein: CASSDGGWGANVLTF

V gene: TRBV7-9
J gene: TRBJ2-7
clone size: few
CDR3 protein: CASSLDEVLGEQYF

V gene: TRBV7-7
J gene: TRBJ2-2
clone size: -
CDR3 protein: CASSQGQVNTGELFF

V gene: TRBV28
J gene: TRBJ1-2
clone size: -
CDR3 protein: CASSSPRGRGFTYGYTF

V gene: TRBV6-1
J gene: TRBJ2-7
clone size: -
CDR3 protein: CASSDPGQGLNEQYF

V gene: TRBV6-5
J gene: TRBJ1-2
clone size: -
CDR3 protein: CASSLGAGGNYGYTF

V gene: TRBV10-3
J gene: TRBJ1-3
clone size: -
CDR3 protein: CAIRFDNGNTIYF

V gene: TRBV10-1
J gene: TRBJ1-6
clone size: -
CDR3 protein: CASSGQANSPLHF

V gene: TRBV11-2
J gene: TRBJ2-5
clone size: -
CDR3 protein: CASSPTGGGVKTQYF

V gene: TRBV19
J gene: TRBJ2-1
clone size: -
CDR3 protein: CASRLAGTGYNEQFF

V gene: TRBV5-1
J gene: TRBJ1-3
clone size: -
CDR3 protein: CASSLEGTVLLSGNTIYF

V gene: TRBV7-9
J gene: TRBJ2-7
clone size: -
CDR3 protein: CASSPGTGEVYEQYF

V gene: TRBV11-3
J gene: TRBJ2-7
clone size: -
CDR3 protein: CASSPRRAGIYEQYF

V gene: TRBV28
J gene: TRBJ1-4
clone size: -
CDR3 protein: CASSPPGTGTNEKLFF

V gene: TRBV28
J gene: TRBJ1-2
clone size: -
CDR3 protein: CASSHDRDYGYTF

V gene: TRBV5-1
J gene: TRBJ2-3
clone size: once
CDR3 protein: CASSPTAGGADTQYF

V gene: TRBV12-3/TRBV12-4
J gene: TRBJ1-6
clone size: -
CDR3 protein: CASSITRSPLHF

V gene: TRBV11-2
J gene: TRBJ1-1
clone size: -
CDR3 protein: CASSGAIEAFF

V gene: TRBV19
J gene: TRBJ1-4
clone size: -
CDR3 protein: CASSPGTGPNEKLFF

V gene: TRBV7-3
J gene: TRBJ1-1
clone size: -
CDR3 protein: CASSSHGANTEAFF